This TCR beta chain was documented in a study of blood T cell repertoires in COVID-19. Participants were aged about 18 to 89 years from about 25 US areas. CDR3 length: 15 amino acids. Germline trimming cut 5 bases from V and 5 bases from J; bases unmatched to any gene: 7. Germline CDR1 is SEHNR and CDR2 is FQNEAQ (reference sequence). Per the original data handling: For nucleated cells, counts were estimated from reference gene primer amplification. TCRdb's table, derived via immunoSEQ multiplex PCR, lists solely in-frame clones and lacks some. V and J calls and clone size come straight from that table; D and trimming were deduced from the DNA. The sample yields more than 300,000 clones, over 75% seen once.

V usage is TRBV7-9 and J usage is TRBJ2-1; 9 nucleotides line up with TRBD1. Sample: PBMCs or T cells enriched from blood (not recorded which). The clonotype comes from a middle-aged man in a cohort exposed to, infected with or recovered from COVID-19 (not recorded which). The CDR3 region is CASSPGTGSNNEQFF. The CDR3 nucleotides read TGTGCCAGCAGCCCCGGGACAGGGTCTAACAATGAGCAGTTCTTC.